These T cell receptor beta chains were read from a single sample in a study of PD-L1 blockade in urothelial cancer. Produced via immunoSEQ multiplex PCR; TCRdb's table is partial and in-frame only. The sample carries about 120,000 clones, about 91% recorded once. The sequencing here drew on PBMCs, taken around atezolizumab (anti-PD-L1) treatment. The origin of the receptors is a man aged 60-69 years with urothelial cancer. Each CDR3 is given without its conserved first and last residue. D genes are given only for firm matches.

V	D	J	CDR3
TRBV19	TRBD1	TRBJ2-7	ASSPTGGYEQY
TRBV9	-	TRBJ1-3	ASSLISAGNTIY
TRBV5-1	-	TRBJ2-7	ASSLDGGSYEQY
TRBV7-9	TRBD2	TRBJ2-3	ASIMPVVAGLTDTQY
TRBV19	TRBD1	TRBJ1-2	ASSITGGANYGYT
TRBV7-9	-	TRBJ2-7	ASSFRGVEQY
TRBV9	-	TRBJ2-1	ASSVAPSRDGQF
TRBV5-6	-	TRBJ1-2	ASSLWQAAYGYT
TRBV19	TRBD2	TRBJ2-5	ASSVTGGGETQY
TRBV2	TRBD1	TRBJ1-1	ASKPGQGSEAF
TRBV11-3	-	TRBJ2-5	ASSLYKAETQY
TRBV6-6	-	TRBJ1-1	ASSLPASEAF
TRBV13	-	TRBJ2-7	ASSLERTGEQY
TRBV4-3	-	TRBJ1-1	ASSQGRVSEAF
TRBV29-1	TRBD2	TRBJ2-1	SVLRLAGEQF
TRBV10-1	-	TRBJ2-1	ASSAYNEQF
TRBV10-1	-	TRBJ2-3	ASAPRVSRDTQY
TRBV7-2	TRBD2	TRBJ2-7	ASSPRTSGAYEQY
TRBV27	-	TRBJ2-3	ASSLVGATDTQY
TRBV6-6	-	TRBJ2-3	ASNTPGDSLKDTQY
TRBV9	-	TRBJ2-5	ASSVEGGLGQETQY
TRBV2	TRBD1	TRBJ1-2	ASRYRGGYT
TRBV4-1	-	TRBJ2-5	ASRQSGREETQY
TRBV28	TRBD1	TRBJ2-7	ASSSHGTGTYEQY